The 25 T cell receptor beta chains below all came from one sample that was sequenced in a study of control samples from healthy donors and cancer patients. The assay was immunoSEQ multiplex PCR, and TCRdb's table has in-frame clones only and misses some. Among around 120,000 clones listed, about nine tenths were seen once. Sequencing was performed on blood. These receptors originate from a woman younger than 30 in good health.

The chain is built from TRBV2 and TRBJ2-5; TRBD2 aligns across 13 bases. In germline, CDR1 is SNHLY, CDR2 FYNNEI. The V segment lost 6 bases and the J segment 6 bases; nucleotides outside the gene matches: 7. This CDR3 spans 15 amino acids. Written as DNA, the CDR3 is TGTGCCAGCAGCCTACTAGCGGGAGGGCCCAAGACCCAGTACTTC. It specifies CASSLLAGGPKTQYF. Full variable domain (rest looked up from reference TRBV2 and TRBJ2-5): EPEVTQTPSHQVTQMGQEVILRCVPISNHLYFYWYRQILGQKVEFLVSFYNNEISEKSEIFDDQFSVERPDGSNFTLKIRSTKLEDSAMYFCASSLLAGGPKTQYFGPGTRLLVL.

As concerns this clone: With a much larger clone just one base away, this may be a read error. At the DNA level, this CDR3 is encoded by other sequences in the same sample as well. The chain links TRBV28 to TRBJ2-7; D is tentatively TRBD1 or TRBD2 (5 bases each). CDR3 size: 13 residues. The V gene's germline CDR1 is MDHEN and CDR2 SYDVKM. CDR3 sequence reads: CASSPGTIYEQYF. The CDR3 DNA follows: TGTGCCAGCAGCCCTGGGACGATCTACGAACAGTACTTC.

The genes are TRBV6-1 and TRBJ1-6; no definite D call. CDR1 MNHNS and CDR2 SASEGT come from the germline V gene. With 1 base removed from V and 4 bases from J, the gap between germline ends came to 5 bases. There are 14 residues in the CDR3. The CDR3 spells CASSEVFYNSPLHF. The CDR3 nucleotides read TGTGCCAGCAGTGAAGTGTTTTATAATTCACCCCTCCACTTT.

The V gene is TRBV4-1, the J gene TRBJ1-2; TRBD1 agrees at 11 bases. The junction had 6 bases not matched to a gene; V was cut back by 3 bases and J by 6 bases. In germline, CDR1 is MGHRA, CDR2 YSYEKL. The CDR3 loop spans 15 amino acids. CDR3 sequence: CASSQPGQGGNGYTF. Written as DNA, the CDR3 is TGCGCCAGCAGCCAGCCGGGACAGGGGGGGAATGGCTACACCTTC.

This chain joins TRBV28 and TRBJ2-5; D not resolved. V gave up 3 bases and J gave up 0 bases, with 20 bases separating them. CDR1 and CDR2 from the germline V gene are MDHEN and SYDVKM. CDR3 length: 18 residues. The CDR3 DNA reads as TGTGCCAGCAGTTTCCACTTAGGTCAAATCCCGTACCAAGAGACCCAGTACTTC. Amino acids: CASSFHLGQIPYQETQYF.

The rearrangement links TRBV27 to TRBJ2-7; TRBD2 matches 11 bases. CDR3 length: 16 amino acids. The V gene's germline CDR1 is MNHEY and CDR2 SMNVEV (reference sequence). V was clipped by 4 bases and J by 6 bases; unmatched bases: 11. The CDR3, as DNA: TGTGCCAGCAGTTCTAGCGGGGGGACCCTTTGGCTCGAGCAGTACTTC. Protein: CASSSSGGTLWLEQYF.

The chain joins TRBV7-9 to TRBJ2-7, with 12 nucleotides matching TRBD2. From germline, CDR1 is SEHNR and CDR2 FQNEAQ (reference sequence). The CDR3 is 14 residues long. J gave up 6 bases and V 5 bases, and 5 bases lay outside the gene matches. CDR3 DNA sequence: TGTGCCAGCAGCGGGTTACTAGCGGGAGGCGAGCAGTACTTC. Its translation: CASSGLLAGGEQYF.

This rearrangement joins TRBV7-2 to TRBJ2-4; 13 nucleotides align to TRBD2. This CDR3 is 16 amino acids long. Germline V gene lookup returns CDR1 SGHTA and CDR2 FQGNSA. V was pared by 5 bases and J by 2 bases, with 3 bases of the junction left unmatched. In DNA form, the CDR3 reads TGTGCCAGCAGCGAGGGACTAGCGGGAACCAAAAACATTCAGTACTTC. Its protein product is CASSEGLAGTKNIQYF.

J is TRBJ1-6 and V is TRBV12-3 or TRBV12-4; D gene uncertain. This CDR3 spans 13 amino acids. Trimming took 2 bases from V and 11 from J, leaving 10 bases between them. CDR3 coding DNA: TGTGCCAGCAGTTTAAAGGGATTCACACCCCTCCACTTT. Encoded protein: CASSLKGFTPLHF.

The chain employs TRBV19 and TRBJ2-7; TRBD2 agrees at 8 bases. Germline assignment: CDR1 LNHDA and CDR2 SQIVND (reference sequence). J gave up 3 bases and V 8 bases, and 6 bases lay outside the gene matches. This CDR3 spans 13 amino acids. CDR3 nucleotides: TGTGCCAGTTCGACCGGGAGGGGCTACGAGCAGTACTTC. Translating it yields CASSTGRGYEQYF.

J is TRBJ1-4 and V is TRBV5-6; D is perhaps TRBD1 (5 bases). The germline gives CDR1 SGHDT, CDR2 YYEEEE. The CDR3 is 15 amino acids. Trimming removed 1 base from V and 4 bases from J, with 11 bases in between. CDR3: CASSLSGGINEKLFF. For the CDR3, the DNA is TGTGCCAGCAGCTTGAGCGGGGGGATTAATGAAAAACTGTTTTTT.

The rearrangement links TRBV7-3 to TRBJ2-3; D may be TRBD1 or TRBD2 (5 bases each). This CDR3 is built from 16 residues. V lost 2 bases and J 3 bases, leaving 15 bases between the germline ends. CDR1 is SGHTA, CDR2 FQGTGA, per germline. The CDR3 protein is CASSLQGGSGTDTQYF. The CDR3 DNA sequence: TGTGCCAGCAGCTTACAGGGTGGGTCGGGGACAGATACGCAGTATTTT.

The V call is TRBV18, the J call TRBJ2-5; D is possibly TRBD1 or TRBD2 (5 bases each). This CDR3 is built from 14 residues. Germline values: CDR1 KGHSH, CDR2 LQKENI. Trimming took 0 bases from V and 2 from J, leaving 7 bases between them. The CDR3 spells CASSPPGRQETQYF. The CDR3 bases are TGTGCCAGCTCACCACCGGGACGGCAAGAGACCCAGTACTTC.

The rearrangement uses TRBV18 and TRBJ2-5; D not certain. CDR1 and CDR2 (germline): KGHSH, LQKENI. V lost 4 bases, J lost 2 bases, and 2 bases lay in between. The CDR3 runs 11 residues. CDR3 nucleotides: TGTGCCAGCTCACGACAAGAGACCCAGTACTTC. This encodes CASSRQETQYF.

The chain employs TRBV7-9 and TRBJ2-3; 14 positions match TRBD2. This CDR3 comprises 19 residues. The J segment lost 0 bases and the V segment lost 5 bases, leaving 10 bases of the junction unmatched. Germline CDR1 is SEHNR and CDR2 is FQNEAQ (reference sequence). The CDR3 DNA reads as TGTGCCAGCAGCCACTTCCGGACTAGCGGGAGGACTAGCACAGATACGCAGTATTTT. Protein sequence: CASSHFRTSGRTSTDTQYF.

This chain links TRBV2 with TRBJ2-3; D call uncertain. V was cut by 7 bases and J by 6 bases, with 14 bases left in between. The germline V gene encodes CDR1 SNHLY and CDR2 FYNNEI. CDR3 size: 13 residues. CDR3 sequence: CASKVQVRDTQYF. The DNA for the CDR3 is TGTGCCAGCAAGGTCCAGGTGAGGGATACGCAGTATTTT.

The genes are TRBV28 and TRBJ1-5; D may be TRBD1 (5 bases). CDR1 is MDHEN and CDR2 is SYDVKM in the germline V gene. Trimming shortened V by 3 bases and J by 0 bases, and 18 bases separated the two germline ends. This CDR3 contains 18 residues. CDR3 protein: CASSFRAGGGYSNQPQHF. For the CDR3, the DNA is TGTGCCAGCAGTTTCAGGGCCGGGGGGGGATATAGCAATCAGCCCCAGCATTTT.

J is TRBJ1-1 and V is TRBV2; 7 bases are shared with TRBD1. V shed 7 bases and J 1 base; nucleotides not matched to a gene: 6. CDR3 size: 14 residues. Per the germline V gene, CDR1 is SNHLY and CDR2 is FYNNEI. CDR3 sequence (DNA): TGTGCCAGCACCTTGGCAGGGGGGAACACTGAAGCTTTCTTT. It codes for CASTLAGGNTEAFF.

The chain links TRBV6-1 to TRBJ2-3, with 14 positions matching TRBD2. Germline-derived CDR1 and CDR2 are MNHNS and SASEGT. This CDR3 spans 18 amino acids. V shed 1 base, J shed 2 bases, and the junction held 5 bases outside the gene matches. The CDR3 DNA sequence: TGTGCCAGCAGTGAAGAGGGACTAGCGGGGGACCCCACAGATACGCAGTATTTT. Protein product: CASSEEGLAGDPTDTQYF.

This chain links TRBV7-9 with TRBJ1-6, with unresolved D. The CDR3 runs to 17 residues. Germline V CDR1 and CDR2: SEHNR, FQNEAQ (reference sequence). The V gene lost 1 base and the J gene lost 5 bases, with 15 bases spanning the gap. CDR3 coding DNA: TGTGCCAGCAGCTTAGGGACGACCCTTCCCGATAATTCACCCCTCCACTTT. Encoded protein: CASSLGTTLPDNSPLHF.

The chain couples TRBV7-3 to TRBJ2-5, with 10 positions matching TRBD1. Looked up from germline, CDR1 is SGHTA and CDR2 is FQGTGA. The CDR3 is made up of 14 amino acids. Trimming at V came to 4 bases and at J to 10 bases, leaving 9 bases not matched to a gene. This chain's CDR3 is CASSSGTGEEDQYF. The CDR3 bases are TGTGCCAGCAGCTCGGGGACAGGGGAAGAGGACCAGTACTTC.

The chain carries TRBV2 and TRBJ1-3; tentatively, D is TRBD1 (6 bases). Germline-derived CDR1 and CDR2 are SNHLY and FYNNEI. V lost 7 bases, J lost 4 bases, and 11 bases lay in between. The CDR3 is 13 residues long. CDR3 protein: CASTQGSGNTIYF. The CDR3 bases are TGTGCCAGCACTCAGGGGAGCGGAAACACCATATATTTT.

The CDR3 bases are TGTGCCAGCAGAGCAGGGGACCCCTTGAACACTGAAGCTTTCTTT. Translating it yields CASRAGDPLNTEAFF. J is TRBJ1-1 and V is TRBV2, with D possibly TRBD1 on 6 matching bases. Germline-derived CDR1 and CDR2 are SNHLY and FYNNEI. The V end was cut by 6 bases, the J end by 0 bases, with 14 bases between. The CDR3 contains 15 residues.

V and J are TRBV3-1 (or the pseudogene TRBV3-2) and TRBJ1-2, with D hard to call. The germline gives CDR1 LGHDT, CDR2 YNNKEL (reference sequence). This CDR3 has 12 residues. V lost 1 base and J 6 bases, leaving 6 bases between the germline ends. The chain's CDR3 is CASSQVSHGYTF. CDR3 in DNA: TGTGCCAGCAGCCAAGTCAGTCATGGCTACACCTTC.

This chain uses TRBV18 with TRBJ2-7, with 7 bases that match TRBD1. V shed 3 bases, J shed 7 bases, and the junction held 12 bases outside the gene matches. This CDR3 is built from 15 residues. CDR1 and CDR2 from the germline V gene are KGHSH and LQKENI. The CDR3 DNA is TGTGCCAGCTCACCGACAGGGCAGGCCACGGGGGAGCAGTACTTC. Translated: CASSPTGQATGEQYF. Looking up the rest from reference TRBV18 and TRBJ2-7 gives the full variable domain: NAGVMQNPRHLVRRRGQEARLRCSPMKGHSHVYWYRQLPEEGLKFMVYLQKENIIDESGMPKERFSAEFPKEGPSILRIQQVVRGDSAAYFCASSPTGQATGEQYFGPGTRLTVT.